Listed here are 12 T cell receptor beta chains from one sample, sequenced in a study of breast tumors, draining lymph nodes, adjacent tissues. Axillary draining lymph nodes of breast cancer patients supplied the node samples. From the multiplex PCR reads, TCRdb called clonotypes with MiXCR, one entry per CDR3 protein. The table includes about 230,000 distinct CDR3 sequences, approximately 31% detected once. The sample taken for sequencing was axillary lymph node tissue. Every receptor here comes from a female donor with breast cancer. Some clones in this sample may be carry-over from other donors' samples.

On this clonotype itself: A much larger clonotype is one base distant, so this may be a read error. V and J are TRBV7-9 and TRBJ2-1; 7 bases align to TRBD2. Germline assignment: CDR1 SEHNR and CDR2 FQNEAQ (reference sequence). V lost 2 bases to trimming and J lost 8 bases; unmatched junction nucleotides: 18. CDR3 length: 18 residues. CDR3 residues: CASSLFGENWAGVHEQFF. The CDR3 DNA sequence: TGTGCCAGCAGCTTATTTGGTGAGAACTGGGCGGGAGTCCATGAGCAGTTCTTC.

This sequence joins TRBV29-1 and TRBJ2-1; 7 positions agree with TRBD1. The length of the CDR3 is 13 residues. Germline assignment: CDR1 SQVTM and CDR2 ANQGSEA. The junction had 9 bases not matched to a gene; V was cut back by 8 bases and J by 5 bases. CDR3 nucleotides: TGCAGCTTAGGAGACAGGGCGAACAATGAGCAGTTCTTC. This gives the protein CSLGDRANNEQFF.

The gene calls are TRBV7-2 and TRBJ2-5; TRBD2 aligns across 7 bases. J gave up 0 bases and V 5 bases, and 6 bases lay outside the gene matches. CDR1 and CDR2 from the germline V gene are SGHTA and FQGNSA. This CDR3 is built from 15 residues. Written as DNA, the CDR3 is TGTGCCAGCAGCGTACGGGACTACGACCAAGAGACCCAGTACTTC. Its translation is CASSVRDYDQETQYF.

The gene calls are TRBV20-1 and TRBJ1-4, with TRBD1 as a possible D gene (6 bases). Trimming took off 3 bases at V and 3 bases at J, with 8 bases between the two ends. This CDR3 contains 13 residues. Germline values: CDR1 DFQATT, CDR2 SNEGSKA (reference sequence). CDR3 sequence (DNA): TGCAGTGCTAGGGAGGGGGCTAATGAAAAACTGTTTTTT. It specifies CSAREGANEKLFF.

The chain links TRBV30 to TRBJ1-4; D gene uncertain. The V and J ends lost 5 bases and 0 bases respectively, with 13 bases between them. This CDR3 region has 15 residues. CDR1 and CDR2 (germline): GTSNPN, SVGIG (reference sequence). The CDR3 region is CAWGSGISTNEKLFF. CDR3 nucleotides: TGTGCCTGGGGAAGCGGCATCTCAACTAATGAAAAACTGTTTTTT.

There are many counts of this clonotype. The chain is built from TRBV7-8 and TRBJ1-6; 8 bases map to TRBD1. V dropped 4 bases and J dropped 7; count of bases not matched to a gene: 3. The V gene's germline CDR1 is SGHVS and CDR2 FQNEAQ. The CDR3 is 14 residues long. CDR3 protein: CASSSDRGNSPLHF. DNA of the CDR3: TGTGCCAGCAGCTCAGACAGGGGAAATTCACCCCTCCACTTT.

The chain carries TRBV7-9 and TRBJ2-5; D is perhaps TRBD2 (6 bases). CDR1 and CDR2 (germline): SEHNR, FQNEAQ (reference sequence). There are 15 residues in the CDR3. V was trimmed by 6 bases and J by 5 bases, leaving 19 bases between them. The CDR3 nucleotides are TGTGCCAGCAGTTCCCTCCTGCCGGGGGACGAGACCCAGTACTTC. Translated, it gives CASSSLLPGDETQYF.

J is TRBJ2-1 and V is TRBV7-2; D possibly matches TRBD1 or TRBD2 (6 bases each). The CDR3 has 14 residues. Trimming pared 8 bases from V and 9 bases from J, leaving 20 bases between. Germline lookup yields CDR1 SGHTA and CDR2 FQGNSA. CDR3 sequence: CASASGGRGGEQFF. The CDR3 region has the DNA TGTGCCAGCGCGTCTGGGGGGCGGGGCGGTGAGCAGTTCTTC.

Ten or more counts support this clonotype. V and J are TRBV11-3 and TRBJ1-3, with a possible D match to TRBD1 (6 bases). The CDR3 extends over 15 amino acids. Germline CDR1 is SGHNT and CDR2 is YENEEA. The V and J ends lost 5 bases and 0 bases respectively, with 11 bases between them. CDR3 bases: TGTGCCAGCAGCCCCAGGGGATCCTCTGGAAACACCATATATTTT. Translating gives CASSPRGSSGNTIYF.

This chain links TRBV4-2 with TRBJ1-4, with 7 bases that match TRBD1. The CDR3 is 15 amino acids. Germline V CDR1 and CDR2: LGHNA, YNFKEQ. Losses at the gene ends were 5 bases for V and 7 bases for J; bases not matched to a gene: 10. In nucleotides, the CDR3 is TGTGCCAGCAGCGCTGGTGGGAACAGGGGTGAAAAACTGTTTTTT. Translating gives CASSAGGNRGEKLFF.

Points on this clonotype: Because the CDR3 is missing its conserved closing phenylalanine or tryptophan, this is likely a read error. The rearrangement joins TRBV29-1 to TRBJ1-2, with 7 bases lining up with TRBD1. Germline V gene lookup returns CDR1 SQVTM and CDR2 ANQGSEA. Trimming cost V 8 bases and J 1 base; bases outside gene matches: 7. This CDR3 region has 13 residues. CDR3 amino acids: CSTGDGLNYGYTL. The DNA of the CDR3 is TGCAGCACAGGGGATGGCCTTAACTATGGCTACACCTTA.

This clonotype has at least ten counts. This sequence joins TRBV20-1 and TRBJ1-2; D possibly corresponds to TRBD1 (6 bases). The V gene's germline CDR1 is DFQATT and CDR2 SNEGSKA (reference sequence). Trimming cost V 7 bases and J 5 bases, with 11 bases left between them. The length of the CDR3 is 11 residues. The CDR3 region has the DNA TGCAGTGTTACAGGGTCGTATGGCTACACCTTC. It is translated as CSVTGSYGYTF.